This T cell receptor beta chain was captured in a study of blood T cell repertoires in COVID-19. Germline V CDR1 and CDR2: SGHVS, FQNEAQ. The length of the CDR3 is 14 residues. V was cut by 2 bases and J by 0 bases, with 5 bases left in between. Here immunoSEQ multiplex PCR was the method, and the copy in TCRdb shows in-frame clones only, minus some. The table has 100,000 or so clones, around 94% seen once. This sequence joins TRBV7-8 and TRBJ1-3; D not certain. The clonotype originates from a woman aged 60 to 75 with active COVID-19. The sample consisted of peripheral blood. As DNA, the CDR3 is TGTGCCAGCAGCTTAACCAGCTCTGGAAACACCATATATTTT. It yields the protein CASSLTSSGNTIYF.